What follows are 10 T cell receptor beta chains derived from one specimen sequenced in a study of blood T cells in healthy people across ages. A second roughly 6 to 12 cycle PCR used barcoded and J-beta primers. Using its own MiXCR run on the 5' RACE reads, TCRdb lists one record per CDR3 protein. The data contain 1.5 million to 2 million distinct CDR3 sequences, about 39% of them singletons. The sample consisted of blood. The receptors here all came from a human donor in good health.

CDR3 nucleotides: TGTGCCAGCACCCTCGAGACAGGGGCGGGCCACGAGCAGTACTTC. It is translated as CASTLETGAGHEQYF. The V call is TRBV6-2 or TRBV6-3, the J call TRBJ2-4, with TRBD1 identical over 8 bases. The end of the DNA is better explained by TRBJ2-7, so the J call may be wrong. The CDR3 is 15 amino acids. CDR1 MNHEY and CDR2 SVGEGT come from the germline V gene.

Here the CDR3 DNA reads TGCGCCAGCGTCGCGGACAGGACCTTTGAGACCCAGTACTTC. Encoded protein: CASVADRTFETQYF. The V call is TRBV5-1, the J call TRBJ2-7; TRBD1 agrees at 7 bases. The closer fit of TRBJ2-5 to the DNA end suggests the J call may be wrong. The CDR3 extends over 14 amino acids. The germline V gene has CDR1 SGHRS and CDR2 YFSETQ.

This clonotype was detected only a few times. The J gene is TRBJ2-3, the V gene TRBV5-1; 8 bases are a match to TRBD1. The V segment lost 0 bases and the J segment 2 bases; nucleotides outside the gene matches: 8. The CDR3 is 17 amino acids. CDR1 is SGHRS, CDR2 YFSETQ, per germline. The CDR3 protein is CASSLAPTGANTDTQYF. For the CDR3, the DNA is TGCGCCAGCAGCTTGGCGCCGACAGGGGCCAACACAGATACGCAGTATTTT.

The chain employs TRBV7-2 and TRBJ2-1, with 12 bases identical to TRBD2. The CDR3 loop spans 17 amino acids. The trim removed 3 bases at V and 9 bases at J, leaving 12 bases unmatched. Per germline, CDR1 SGHTA and CDR2 FQGNSA. CDR3 sequence (DNA): TGTGCCAGCAGCTTGACCCTAGCGGGGGGGCATTATGGTGAGCAGTTCTTC. Translating it yields CASSLTLAGGHYGEQFF.

The chain combines TRBV9 with TRBJ1-5; D not certain. V shed 0 bases and J shed 7 bases, with 14 bases lying between them. The length of the CDR3 is 15 residues. Germline values: CDR1 SGDLS, CDR2 YYNGEE. As DNA, the CDR3 is TGTGCCAGCAGCGTAGGAGGAATCGCCGAGCAGCCCCAGCATTTT. As protein: CASSVGGIAEQPQHF.

The chain joins TRBV4-1 to TRBJ1-5; D call uncertain. V lost 5 bases, J lost 7 bases, and 15 bases lay in between. The germline V gene encodes CDR1 MGHRA and CDR2 YSYEKL. The CDR3 spans 14 residues. The CDR3 DNA sequence: TGCGCCAGCAGCTCAATGGACCTGGGCCAGCCCCAGCATTTT. Protein product: CASSSMDLGQPQHF.

J is TRBJ1-2 and V is TRBV7-8, with D possibly TRBD1 on 5 matching bases. Germline V gene lookup returns CDR1 SGHVS and CDR2 FQNEAQ. The CDR3 sequence is 17 residues long. The V and J ends lost 3 bases and 5 bases respectively, with 22 bases between them. CDR3 sequence: CASSLEVGTPFVYGYTF. CDR3 nucleotide sequence: TGTGCCAGCAGCTTGGAGGTCGGGACCCCATTCGTGTATGGCTACACCTTC.

The chain combines TRBV6-1 with TRBJ2-3; tentative D call: TRBD2 (6 bases). Germline V CDR1 and CDR2: MNHNS, SASEGT. The V gene lost 0 bases and the J gene lost 5 bases, with 15 bases spanning the gap. The CDR3 length is 16 residues. CDR3 region: CASSEAGGRVGDTQYF. CDR3 DNA sequence: TGTGCCAGCAGTGAAGCAGGAGGGCGGGTAGGAGATACGCAGTATTTT.

The chain links TRBV20-1 to TRBJ2-1; 9 bases map to TRBD1. The CDR3 has 13 amino acids. Per the germline V gene, CDR1 is DFQATT and CDR2 is SNEGSKA (reference sequence). The ends lost 2 bases at V and 13 bases at J; junction bases unmatched: 9. CDR3 residues: CSARTGGEETQFF. Written as DNA, the CDR3 is TGCAGTGCTAGAACAGGGGGCGAAGAGACCCAGTTCTTC.

The V call is TRBV12-3 or TRBV12-4, the J call TRBJ1-1, with a tentative D call TRBD1 (6 bases). This CDR3 spans 16 amino acids. Trimming removed 3 bases at V and 3 bases at J, with 17 bases between. CDR3 amino acids: CASSFSSLTGYTEAFF. CDR3 in DNA: TGTGCCAGCAGTTTCTCGTCCCTAACAGGGTACACTGAAGCTTTCTTT.